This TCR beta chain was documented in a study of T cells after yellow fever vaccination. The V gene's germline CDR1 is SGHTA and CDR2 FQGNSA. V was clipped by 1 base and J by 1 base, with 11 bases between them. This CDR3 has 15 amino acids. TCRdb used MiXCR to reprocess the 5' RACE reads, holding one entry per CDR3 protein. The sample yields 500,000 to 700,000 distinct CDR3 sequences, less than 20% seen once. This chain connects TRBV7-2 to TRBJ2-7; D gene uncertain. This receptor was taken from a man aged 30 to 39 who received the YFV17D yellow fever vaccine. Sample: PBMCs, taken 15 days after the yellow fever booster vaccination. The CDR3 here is CASSLDTLGSYEQYF. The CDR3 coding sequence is TGTGCCAGCAGCTTAGACACCCTAGGTTCCTACGAGCAGTACTTC.